These 30 T cell receptor beta chains came from one sample sequenced in a study of regulatory T cells in long-lasting Graves disease. According to the study, TCR beta libraries were built with iRepertoire HTBI primers and CDR3-region Arm-PCR. A single record per CDR3 protein comes from TCRdb applying MiXCR to the multiplex PCR reads. The table includes some 410,000 distinct CDR3 sequences, about a sixth detected once. Time point reported: newly diagnosed GD, antithyroid drugs for less than 3 months. The TCR library was made from RNA that had been extracted from PBMCs in TRIzol. Another study also made use of these data, one on T cells in Graves' hyperthyroidism and ophthalmopathy.

The sequencing used peripheral blood mononuclear cells (PBMCs), collected at new diagnosis, from a patient treated with antithyroid drugs. The receptors here all came from a woman in her 30s with Graves disease.

This clonotype was seen a handful of times. The chain links TRBV6-1 to TRBJ2-3; 10 bases map to TRBD2. Germline V gene lookup returns CDR1 MNHNS and CDR2 SASEGT. This CDR3 is built from 14 residues. Germline trimming cut 10 bases from V and 1 base from J; bases unmatched to any gene: 5. CDR3 sequence: CATEGTSGTDTQYF. As DNA, the CDR3 is TGTGCCACAGAAGGGACTAGCGGCACAGATACGCAGTATTTT.

This clonotype was observed many times. This sequence joins TRBV11-3 and TRBJ2-2, with a tentative D call TRBD1 (6 bases). Trimming left V 4 bases short and J 6 bases short, with 18 bases between. Per germline, CDR1 SGHNT and CDR2 YENEEA. The CDR3 consists of 16 residues. This CDR3 reads CASSSLRGKMAGELFF. The CDR3 region has the DNA TGTGCCAGCAGCTCCCTCAGGGGTAAAATGGCCGGGGAGCTGTTTTTT. The whole variable domain, remainder taken from reference TRBV11-3 and TRBJ2-2, is EAGVVQSPRYKIIEKKQPVAFWCNPISGHNTLYWYLQNLGQGPELLIRYENEEAVDDSQLPKDRFSAERLKGVDSTLKIQPAELGDSAVYLCASSSLRGKMAGELFFGEGSRLTVL.

This clonotype appeared many times. This rearrangement joins TRBV7-9 to TRBJ2-5, with 10 bases aligning to TRBD1. The length of the CDR3 is 17 residues. CDR1 is SEHNR, CDR2 FQNEAQ, per germline (reference sequence). V lost 3 bases and J lost 7; bases outside the gene matches: 14. This chain's CDR3 is CASSFGATWDRGRTQYF. In DNA, the CDR3 is TGTGCCAGCAGCTTTGGTGCAACCTGGGACAGGGGAAGGACCCAGTACTTC.

Ten or more counts support this clonotype. The chain uses TRBV10-3 and TRBJ2-7; 9 bases line up with TRBD1. CDR1 is ENHRY and CDR2 is SYGVKD in the germline V gene. Unmatched junction bases numbered 2, after V lost 3 bases and J lost 2 bases. The CDR3 length is 14 residues. The chain's CDR3 is CAISDRDRAYEQYF. As DNA, the CDR3 is TGTGCCATCAGTGACCGGGACAGGGCCTACGAGCAGTACTTC.

The chain couples TRBV7-2 to TRBJ2-1; possible D gene TRBD2, 6 bases. The CDR3 runs to 15 residues. V shed 3 bases and J shed 6 bases, with 15 bases lying between them. CDR1 is SGHTA, CDR2 FQGNSA, per germline. The CDR3 loop is CASSLLMGLPNEQFF. In DNA form, the CDR3 reads TGTGCCAGCAGCTTGTTGATGGGACTCCCCAATGAGCAGTTCTTC.

This clonotype was counted at least ten times. The chain recombines TRBV28 with TRBJ2-6, with a weak D call TRBD1 (6 bases). The CDR3 is 19 residues long. V was trimmed by 7 bases and J by 0 bases, leaving 22 bases between them. The germline gives CDR1 MDHEN, CDR2 SYDVKM. The CDR3 loop reads CASMSRGKTTFSGANVLTF. The CDR3 DNA follows: TGTGCCAGCATGAGCAGGGGCAAAACTACATTCTCTGGGGCCAACGTCCTGACTTTC.

This clonotype was observed many times. The rearrangement joins TRBV28 to TRBJ2-7; D might be TRBD2 (5 bases). Between the trimmed V and J ends, which lost 6 bases and 4 bases, there was a span of 19 bases. This CDR3 comprises 15 residues. Per germline, CDR1 MDHEN and CDR2 SYDVKM. The CDR3 sequence: CASRSPRVFLYEQYF. For the CDR3, the DNA is TGTGCCAGCAGGTCCCCGAGGGTTTTCCTGTACGAGCAGTACTTC.

The rearrangement joins TRBV28 to TRBJ2-1, with 7 nucleotides matching TRBD2. This CDR3 region has 16 residues. Trimming cost V 4 bases and J 0 bases; bases outside gene matches: 6. The germline V gene has CDR1 MDHEN and CDR2 SYDVKM. The DNA of the CDR3 is TGTGCCAGCAGTTCACTAGCGCCTAGCTCCTACAATGAGCAGTTCTTC. Amino acids: CASSSLAPSSYNEQFF. The variable domain in full, completed from reference TRBV28 and TRBJ2-1, reads DVKVTQSSRYLVKRTGEKVFLECVQDMDHENMFWYRQDPGLGLRLIYFSYDVKMKEKGDIPEGYSVSREKKERFSLILESASTNQTSMYLCASSSLAPSSYNEQFFGPGTRLTVL.

The chain links TRBV20-1 to TRBJ2-1, with 11 bases identical to TRBD2. V gave up 3 bases and J gave up 4 bases; unmatched junction bases: 17. This CDR3 region has 19 residues. Germline CDR1 is DFQATT and CDR2 is SNEGSKA (reference sequence). CDR3 protein: CSASRGLAGGSPRYNEQFF. In DNA, the CDR3 is TGCAGTGCTAGTCGCGGGCTAGCGGGAGGATCCCCTCGTTACAATGAGCAGTTCTTC.

There are many counts of this clonotype. This chain joins TRBV20-1 and TRBJ2-1, with D tentatively TRBD1 or TRBD2 (5 bases each). Germline V gene data show CDR1 as DFQATT and CDR2 as SNEGSKA (reference sequence). V shed 6 bases and J shed 3 bases, with 15 bases lying between them. The CDR3 length is 14 residues. The CDR3 reads CSANPGTDYNEQFF. CDR3 in DNA: TGCAGTGCGAACCCCGGGACCGACTACAATGAGCAGTTCTTC.

A word on this clonotype: Possible read error: a much larger clone is one base away. V and J are TRBV6-1 and TRBJ2-3; D possibly corresponds to TRBD2 (5 bases). CDR1 and CDR2 (germline): MNHNS, SASEGT. The CDR3 is 14 amino acids. V was trimmed by 1 base and J by 6 bases, leaving 11 bases between them. CDR3 coding DNA: TGTGCCAGCAGTGAAGGGGAGTCTCGCGATACGCAGTATTTT. It yields the protein CASSEGESRDTQYF.

In this sample, this clonotype turned up many times. The V and J genes are TRBV6-2 or TRBV6-3 and TRBJ2-7; weak D call: TRBD1 (6 bases). V lost 0 bases and J 1 base, leaving 16 bases between the germline ends. CDR1 and CDR2 from the germline V gene are MNHEY and SVGEGT. CDR3 length equals 17 residues. CDR3 DNA: TGTGCCAGCAGTTACTCGGGAAGGGGGAGTGTGTCCTACGAGCAGTACTTC. Translated: CASSYSGRGSVSYEQYF.

The genes are TRBV27 and TRBJ1-4, with unresolved D. Germline CDR1 MNHEY, CDR2 SMNVEV (reference sequence). The CDR3 has 14 residues. V shed 8 bases and J shed 3 bases, with 13 bases lying between them. In DNA form, the CDR3 reads TGTGCCAGCTCTCGGGGAGTCGCTAATGAAAAACTGTTTTTT. Protein: CASSRGVANEKLFF.

This clonotype was counted only a few times. This sequence joins TRBV20-1 and TRBJ2-6; the D call may be TRBD1 or TRBD2 (5 bases each). Looked up from germline, CDR1 is DFQATT and CDR2 is SNEGSKA (reference sequence). The ends were cut back, 0 bases at V and 0 bases at J, with 6 bases in the middle. The CDR3 has 15 amino acids. CDR3 sequence (DNA): TGCAGTGCTAGAGAGGGGACCTCTGGGGCCAACGTCCTGACTTTC. This sequence encodes CSAREGTSGANVLTF.

As concerns this clonotype: With a much larger clone just one base away, this may be a read error. The conserved final phenylalanine or tryptophan is absent from the CDR3, which likely points to a read error. The V gene is TRBV12-3 or TRBV12-4, the J gene TRBJ1-1; D is undetermined. Trimming cost V 6 bases and J 5 bases, with 13 bases left between them. The CDR3 has 13 amino acids. The CDR3 DNA is TGTGCCAGCAGCCAGATAGAGGGTACTGAAGCTTTCCTT. Translating it yields CASSQIEGTEAFL.

This clonotype was detected once. Given a much more abundant clone one base away, this may be a read error. The V call is TRBV19, the J call TRBJ2-1; 8 bases are a match to TRBD2. This CDR3 comprises 16 residues. With 5 bases clipped from V and 5 bases from J, the junction kept 11 bases outside the gene matches. Germline V gene lookup returns CDR1 LNHDA and CDR2 SQIVND (reference sequence). In DNA form, the CDR3 reads TGTGCCAGTAGTGCCGCCGGGACTAGGTCCCACAATGAGCAGTTCTTC. This translates into CASSAAGTRSHNEQFF.

Concerning this clonotype itself: This probably arose from a read error, given a far larger clone one base away. The gene calls are TRBV6-2 or TRBV6-3 and TRBJ1-5; perhaps TRBD1 as D (6 bases). The CDR3 contains 15 residues. Germline CDR1 MNHEY, CDR2 SVGEGT. The CDR3 region is CASSSGTGGNQPQRF. The CDR3 DNA reads TGTGCCAGCAGCTCCGGGACGGGGGGCAATCAGCCCCAGCGTTTT.

Notes on this clonotype: A much larger clone lies one base from this, so it may be a read error. The chain recombines TRBV10-3 with TRBJ1-1; 7 nucleotides align to TRBD1. The CDR3 sequence is 16 residues long. Germline CDR1 reads ENHRY; CDR2 reads SYGVKD. The CDR3 here is CATSEPPYRGSTEAFF. The CDR3 DNA sequence: TGTGCCACCAGTGAGCCCCCTTACAGGGGATCCACTGAAGCTTTCTTT.

The V gene is TRBV9, the J gene TRBJ2-4; D possibly corresponds to TRBD1 (6 bases). Per germline, CDR1 SGDLS and CDR2 YYNGEE. Between the trimmed V and J ends, which lost 4 bases and 5 bases, there was a span of 13 bases. This CDR3 has 14 residues. The CDR3 spells CASSPGTRENIQYF. CDR3 in DNA: TGTGCCAGCAGCCCAGGGACACGAGAAAACATTCAGTACTTC.

About this clonotype: This could be a read error, since a much larger clone is one nucleotide away. In DNA form, the CDR3 reads TGCAGCGTTGAAGTGAGAACTAGCGGGGAACAAGAGACCCAGTACTTC. Translated: CSVEVRTSGEQETQYF. The V call is TRBV29-1, the J call TRBJ2-5, with 10 bases that match TRBD2. The trim removed 1 base at V and 2 bases at J, leaving 7 bases unmatched. Germline V gives CDR1 SQVTM, CDR2 ANQGSEA. This CDR3 region has 16 residues.

This clonotype was counted at least ten times. The V and J genes are TRBV3-1 and TRBJ2-4; no firm D call. The V and J ends lost 0 bases and 5 bases respectively, with 11 bases between them. Looked up from germline, CDR1 is LGHDT and CDR2 is YNNKEL (reference sequence). This CDR3 spans 15 amino acids. In nucleotides, the CDR3 is TGTGCCAGCAGCCAAGATCGAACTGGGGAAAACATTCAGTACTTC. Encoded protein: CASSQDRTGENIQYF.

This clonotype was seen repeatedly, ten times or more. J is TRBJ2-7 and V is TRBV5-1; 8 bases map to TRBD2. CDR1 is SGHRS and CDR2 is YFSETQ in the germline V gene. V was pared by 4 bases and J by 4 bases, with 10 bases of the junction left unmatched. The CDR3 loop spans 15 amino acids. CDR3 protein: CASSAKREPGYEQYF. CDR3 coding DNA: TGCGCCAGCAGCGCGAAGCGGGAGCCGGGATACGAGCAGTACTTC.

Many counts were recorded for this clonotype. The genes are TRBV3-1 and TRBJ2-3; D call uncertain. Germline values: CDR1 LGHDT, CDR2 YNNKEL (reference sequence). The CDR3 is made up of 14 amino acids. V was shortened by 5 bases and J by 2 bases, with 11 bases between the two germline ends. Here the CDR3 DNA reads TGTGCCAGCAGCTCAGGACCCCACACAGATACGCAGTATTTT. Its protein is CASSSGPHTDTQYF.

Ten or more counts support this clonotype. The V and J genes are TRBV19 and TRBJ1-1, with 7 bases lining up with TRBD1. Germline CDR1 LNHDA, CDR2 SQIVND (reference sequence). The CDR3 consists of 15 residues. The junction had 7 bases not matched to a gene; V was cut back by 6 bases and J by 0 bases. Here the CDR3 reads CASRAPGGVNTEAFF. CDR3 nucleotide sequence: TGTGCCAGTAGAGCCCCAGGGGGAGTGAACACTGAAGCTTTCTTT. The complete variable domain, with remaining parts taken from reference TRBV19 and TRBJ1-1, reads DGGITQSPKYLFRKEGQNVTLSCEQNLNHDAMYWYRQDPGQGLRLIYYSQIVNDFQKGDIAEGYSVSREKKESFPLTVTSAQKNPTAFYLCASRAPGGVNTEAFFGQGTRLTVV.

This clonotype was seen many times. The chain uses TRBV5-1 and TRBJ1-2; TRBD1 agrees at 10 bases. CDR1 SGHRS and CDR2 YFSETQ come from the germline V gene. There are 15 residues in the CDR3. V dropped 3 bases and J dropped 7; count of bases not matched to a gene: 9. CDR3 in amino acids: CASSSRGTGDLGYTF. Written as DNA, the CDR3 is TGCGCCAGCAGCTCCAGAGGGACAGGGGATCTTGGCTACACCTTC.

The chain carries TRBV7-3 and TRBJ2-1; 8 bases line up with TRBD2. The germline V gene has CDR1 SGHTA and CDR2 FQGTGA. CDR3 size: 17 residues. V lost 8 bases, J lost 3 bases, and 15 bases stayed unmatched. CDR3 sequence (DNA): TGTGCCAGCGACCTAGCGGGTAGCGGGGATATCTACAATGAGCAGTTCTTC. Translating it yields CASDLAGSGDIYNEQFF.

In regard to this clonotype: Possible read error: a much larger clone is one base away. CDR3 loop: CAASRRSVTEAFF. The CDR3 nucleotides read TGTGCCGCCAGCAGAAGGAGTGTTACTGAAGCTTTCTTT. V and J are TRBV15 and TRBJ1-1; D gene uncertain. The CDR3 runs to 13 residues. CDR1 is LNHNV, CDR2 YYDKDF, per germline (reference sequence).

This clonotype was counted ten times or more. The rearrangement joins TRBV20-1 to TRBJ2-7; 7 bases are a match to TRBD1. The CDR3 runs to 12 residues. Trimming at V came to 3 bases and at J to 7 bases, leaving 6 bases not matched to a gene. Germline V gene sequence: CDR1 DFQATT, CDR2 SNEGSKA (reference sequence). The CDR3 sequence is CSASDRVGEQYF. The CDR3 bases are TGCAGTGCTAGTGACAGGGTCGGGGAGCAGTACTTC.

This clonotype came up many times. The CDR3 DNA follows: TGTGCCAGCATCGAAGACAGTTACACCGGGGAGCTGTTTTTT. Protein sequence: CASIEDSYTGELFF. The gene calls are TRBV11-2 and TRBJ2-2; tentative D call: TRBD1 (5 bases). The V end was cut by 7 bases, the J end by 3 bases, with 12 bases between. This CDR3 region has 14 residues. In germline, CDR1 is SGHAT, CDR2 FQNNGV.

The chain recombines TRBV28 with TRBJ1-2; possible D gene TRBD1, 5 bases. V was trimmed by 5 bases and J by 6 bases, leaving 10 bases between them. The germline V gene has CDR1 MDHEN and CDR2 SYDVKM. CDR3 size: 12 residues. CDR3 sequence: CASSVSGNGYTF. Here the CDR3 DNA reads TGTGCCAGCAGTGTTTCAGGGAATGGCTACACCTTC.